Sequencing of this T cell receptor (beta chain) was carried out in a study of PD-1 blockade in classical Hodgkin lymphoma. On the study more broadly: On a schedule of every 2 weeks, patients received nivolumab 3 mg/kg intravenously. Study-wide points: The repertoire differences lack a defined cause, possibly disease activity or prior therapy. It was among complete responders that baseline diversity resembled that of newly diagnosed patients.

This CDR3 contains 15 residues. Per germline, CDR1 LGHNA and CDR2 YSLEER. The V gene lost 3 bases and the J gene lost 4 bases, with 12 bases spanning the gap. This clone was detected a few times. What it binds is not known. Described time point: cycle 4 day 1 (C4D1), after more than 5 weeks of nivolumab. In every patient, relapse followed autologous stem cell transplantation, while exposure to brentuximab vedotin differed. Progressive disease, partial response or complete response was each patient's best response. Measured with immunoSEQ multiplex PCR; TCRdb has only the in-frame clones, and not every one. The sample yields about 31,000 clones, roughly four fifths seen once.

Here the sequenced sample was peripheral blood mononuclear cells (PBMCs), taken before the fourth cycle of nivolumab. The sequence was obtained from a human donor with classical Hodgkin lymphoma. The rearrangement uses TRBV4-3 and TRBJ2-2, with a tentative D call TRBD1 (6 bases). The CDR3 loop is CASSQHYRATGELFF. CDR3 nucleotide sequence: TGCGCCAGCAGCCAGCACTACAGGGCCACCGGGGAGCTGTTTTTT.